Below, 3 T cell receptor beta chains from the same sample are listed, as sequenced in a study of T-cell memory formation after mild COVID-19. TCRdb recomputed calls from the 5' RACE reads with MiXCR, one row per CDR3 protein. This table has around 340,000 distinct CDR3 sequences, 13% appearing once. Sequencing input: PBMCs or a T cell subset sorted from them (not recorded which). All receptors derive from a man younger than 30 who had mild COVID-19 (a few samples of this study predate the infection). Cell type and time point are not known.

This clonotype has just a few counts. V usage is TRBV9 and J usage is TRBJ1-1, with 8 bases lining up with TRBD1. Trimming at V came to 4 bases and at J to 7 bases, leaving 6 bases not matched to a gene. Germline lookup yields CDR1 SGDLS and CDR2 YYNGEE. This CDR3 comprises 13 residues. The CDR3 bases are TGTGCCAGCAGCAGGACAGGGTCTGATGAAGCTTTCTTT. Protein product: CASSRTGSDEAFF. Based on the CDR3 plus reference TRBV9 and TRBJ1-1, the full variable domain is DSGVTQTPKHLITATGQRVTLRCSPRSGDLSVYWYQQSLDQGLQFLIQYYNGEERAKGNILERFSAQQFPDLHSELNLSSLELGDSALYFCASSRTGSDEAFFGQGTRLTVV.

The CDR3 nucleotides are TGTGCCAGCAGCCAAGGAACCTCTTGGGAGACCCAGTACTTC. Protein product: CASSQGTSWETQYF. The V gene is TRBV14, the J gene TRBJ2-5, with no clear D. This CDR3 spans 14 amino acids. Germline CDR1 SGHDN, CDR2 FVKESK. V dropped 1 base and J dropped 5 bases, with 11 bases sitting between them.

The J gene is TRBJ1-1, the V gene TRBV3-1; TRBD1 might be the D (6 bases). The CDR3 sequence is 16 residues long. V lost 2 bases, J lost 0 bases, and 13 bases lay in between. The germline V gene encodes CDR1 LGHDT and CDR2 YNNKEL (reference sequence). The CDR3 bases are TGTGCCAGCAGCCAAACGGACAGCCCCATGAACACTGAAGCTTTCTTT. Its protein product is CASSQTDSPMNTEAFF.